Given below is one T cell receptor (beta chain) in context. This CDR3 is 14 amino acids long. From germline, CDR1 is SNHLY and CDR2 FYNNEI. V shed 5 bases and J shed 1 base, with 11 bases lying between them. These data originate in a study of blood T cell repertoires in COVID-19. For the study at large: Whether acute or convalescent, the COVID-19 samples came from the United States, Italy and Spain. The analysed material was cDNA or gDNA that came from T cells, B-cell-depleted T cells, or PBMCs.

Authors' analysis steps: Nucleated cell counts were estimated from reference gene primer amplification. Profiled with immunoSEQ multiplex PCR; TCRdb holds only in-frame clones, not every one. V and J calls and clone size are copied from that table; D and trimming were computed from the DNA. Counted here are fewer than 200,000 clones, 70% to 90% occurring once; the ten biggest clones make up roughly 8%. The chain uses TRBV2 and TRBJ1-2; tentative D call: TRBD1 (6 bases). The TCR originated in a man aged 35 to 55 who had recovered from COVID-19. The sample comprised peripheral blood. The CDR3 here is CASSQDSVNYGYTF. The CDR3, as DNA: TGTGCCAGCAGTCAGGACAGCGTTAACTATGGCTACACCTTC.